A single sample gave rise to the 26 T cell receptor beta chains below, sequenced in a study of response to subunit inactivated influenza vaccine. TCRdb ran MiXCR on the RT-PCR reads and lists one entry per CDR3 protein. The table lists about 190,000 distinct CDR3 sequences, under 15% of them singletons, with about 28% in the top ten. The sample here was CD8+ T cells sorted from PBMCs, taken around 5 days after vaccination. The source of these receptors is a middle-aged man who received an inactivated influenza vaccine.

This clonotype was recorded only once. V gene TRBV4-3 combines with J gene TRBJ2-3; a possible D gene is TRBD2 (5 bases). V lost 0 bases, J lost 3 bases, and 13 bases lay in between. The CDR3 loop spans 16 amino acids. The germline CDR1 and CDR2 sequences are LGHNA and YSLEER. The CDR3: CASSQEERTLTDTQYF. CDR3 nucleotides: TGCGCCAGCAGCCAAGAAGAGAGGACTTTGACAGATACGCAGTATTTT.

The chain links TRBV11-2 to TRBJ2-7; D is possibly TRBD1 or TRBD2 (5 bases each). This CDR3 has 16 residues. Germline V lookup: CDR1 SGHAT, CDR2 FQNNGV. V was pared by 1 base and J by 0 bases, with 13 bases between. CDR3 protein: CASSLVVGTGSYEQYF. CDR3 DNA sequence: TGTGCCAGCAGCTTAGTAGTAGGGACCGGCTCCTACGAGCAGTACTTC.

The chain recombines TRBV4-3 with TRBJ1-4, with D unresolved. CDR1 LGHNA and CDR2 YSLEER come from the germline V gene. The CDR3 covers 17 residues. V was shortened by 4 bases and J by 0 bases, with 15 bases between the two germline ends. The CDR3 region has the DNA TGCGCCAGCAGCCTTCTAGCCGGCGCTACAACTAATGAAAAACTGTTTTTT. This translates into CASSLLAGATTNEKLFF.

The CDR3 sequence: CASKFQGNNSPLHF. The CDR3 coding sequence is TGTGCCAGCAAATTCCAGGGGAATAATTCACCCCTCCACTTT. This rearrangement joins TRBV19 to TRBJ1-6, with D perhaps matching TRBD1 (6 bases). CDR1 and CDR2 from the germline V gene are LNHDA and SQIVND (reference sequence). With 9 bases removed from V and 5 bases from J, the gap between germline ends came to 14 bases. The CDR3 is 14 amino acids.

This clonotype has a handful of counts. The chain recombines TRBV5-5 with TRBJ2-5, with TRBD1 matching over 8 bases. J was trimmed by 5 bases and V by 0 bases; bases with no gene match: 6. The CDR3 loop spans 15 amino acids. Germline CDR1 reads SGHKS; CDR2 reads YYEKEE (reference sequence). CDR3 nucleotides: TGTGCCAGCAGCTTGGAGGGACAGGTCCACGAGACCCAGTACTTC. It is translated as CASSLEGQVHETQYF.

CDR3 amino acids: CSVDRAGTFF. The CDR3 region has the DNA TGCAGCGTTGATCGGGCGGGCACTTTCTTT. This sequence joins TRBV29-1 and TRBJ1-1; D remains unclear. The CDR3 has 10 residues. Germline CDR1 is SQVTM and CDR2 is ANQGSEA. The ends were cut back, 3 bases at V and 12 bases at J, with 11 bases in the middle. The variable domain in full, with the rest retrieved from reference TRBV29-1 and TRBJ1-1, is SAVISQKPSRDICQRGTSLTIQCQVDSQVTMMFWYRQQPGQSLTLIATANQGSEATYESGFVIDKFPISRPNLTFSTLTVSNMSPEDSSIYLCSVDRAGTFFGQGTRLTVV.

The CDR3 nucleotides are TGTGCCAGCAGTTACGCGGCGGAGAGCTCTGGAAACACCATATATTTT. Its translation is CASSYAAESSGNTIYF. V gene TRBV6-5 combines with J gene TRBJ1-3; no firm D call. Germline values: CDR1 MNHEY, CDR2 SVGAGI. Trimming took 2 bases from V and 0 from J, leaving 11 bases between them. This CDR3 is built from 16 residues.

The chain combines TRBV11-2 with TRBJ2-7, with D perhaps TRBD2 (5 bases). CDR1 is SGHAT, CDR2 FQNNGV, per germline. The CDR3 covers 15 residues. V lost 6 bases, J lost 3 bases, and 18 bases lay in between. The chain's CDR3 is CASSSLTLGFYEQYF. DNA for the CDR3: TGTGCCAGCAGTTCCCTCACACTAGGATTCTACGAGCAGTACTTC. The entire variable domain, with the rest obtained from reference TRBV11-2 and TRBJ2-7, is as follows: EAGVAQSPRYKIIEKRQSVAFWCNPISGHATLYWYQQILGQGPKLLIQFQNNGVVDDSQLPKDRFSAERLKGVDSTLKIQPAKLEDSAVYLCASSSLTLGFYEQYFGPGTRLTVT.

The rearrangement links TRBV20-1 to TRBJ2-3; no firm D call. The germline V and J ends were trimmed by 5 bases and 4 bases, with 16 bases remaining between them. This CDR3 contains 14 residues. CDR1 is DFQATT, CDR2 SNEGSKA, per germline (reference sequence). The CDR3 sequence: CSASTDPLADTQYF. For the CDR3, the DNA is TGCAGTGCTTCTACGGACCCTTTGGCAGATACGCAGTATTTT.

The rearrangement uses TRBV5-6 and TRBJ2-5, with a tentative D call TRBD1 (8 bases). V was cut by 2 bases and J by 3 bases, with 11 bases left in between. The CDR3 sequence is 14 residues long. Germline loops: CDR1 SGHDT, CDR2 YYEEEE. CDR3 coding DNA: TGTGCCAGCAGCTTCACAGGGGGGGAAGAGACCCAGTACTTC. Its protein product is CASSFTGGEETQYF.

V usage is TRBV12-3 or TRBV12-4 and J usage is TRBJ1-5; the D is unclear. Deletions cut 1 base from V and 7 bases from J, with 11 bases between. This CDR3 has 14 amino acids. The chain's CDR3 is CASSLVRVEQPQHF. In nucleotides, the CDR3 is TGTGCCAGCAGTTTAGTCCGGGTCGAGCAGCCCCAGCATTTT.

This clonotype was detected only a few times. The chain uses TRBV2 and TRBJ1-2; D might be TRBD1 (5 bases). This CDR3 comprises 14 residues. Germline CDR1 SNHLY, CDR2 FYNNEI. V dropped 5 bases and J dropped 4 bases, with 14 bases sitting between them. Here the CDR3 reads CASSPGTASYGYTF. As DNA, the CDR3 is TGTGCCAGCAGTCCCGGGACCGCGTCCTATGGCTACACCTTC.

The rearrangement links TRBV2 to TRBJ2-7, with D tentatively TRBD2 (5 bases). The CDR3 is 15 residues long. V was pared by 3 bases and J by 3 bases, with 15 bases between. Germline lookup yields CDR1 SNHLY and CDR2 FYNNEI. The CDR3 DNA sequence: TGTGCCAGCAGTGAGTCCGTTGGGAGCGGCTACGAGCAGTACTTC. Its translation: CASSESVGSGYEQYF.

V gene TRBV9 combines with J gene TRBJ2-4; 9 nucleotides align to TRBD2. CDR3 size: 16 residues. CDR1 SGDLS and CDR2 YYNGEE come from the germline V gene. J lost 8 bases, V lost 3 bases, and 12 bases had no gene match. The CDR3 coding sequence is TGTGCCAGCAGCGGACTAGCGGAGTGGGGGAGAGACATTCAGTACTTC. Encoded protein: CASSGLAEWGRDIQYF.

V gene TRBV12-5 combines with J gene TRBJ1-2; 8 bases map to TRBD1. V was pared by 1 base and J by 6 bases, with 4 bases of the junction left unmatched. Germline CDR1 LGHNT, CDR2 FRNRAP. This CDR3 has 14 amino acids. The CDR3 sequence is CASGLGPGQDGYTF. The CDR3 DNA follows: TGTGCTAGTGGTTTGGGACCGGGACAGGATGGCTACACCTTC.

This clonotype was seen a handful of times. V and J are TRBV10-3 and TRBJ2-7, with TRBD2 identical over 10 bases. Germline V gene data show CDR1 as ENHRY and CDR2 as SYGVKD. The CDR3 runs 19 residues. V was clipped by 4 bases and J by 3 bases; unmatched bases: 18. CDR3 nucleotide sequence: TGTGCCATCAGTGGCCCGGCCGCGGGATTTAGCGGGAGGCTCTACGAGCAGTACTTC. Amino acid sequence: CAISGPAAGFSGRLYEQYF.

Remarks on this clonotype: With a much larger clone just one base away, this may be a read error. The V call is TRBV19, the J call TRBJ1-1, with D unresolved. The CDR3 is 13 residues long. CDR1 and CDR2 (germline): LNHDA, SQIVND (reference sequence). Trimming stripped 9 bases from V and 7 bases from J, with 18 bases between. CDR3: CARSDSGSFEAFF. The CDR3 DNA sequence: TGTGCCAGATCGGACTCCGGGTCGTTTGAAGCTTTCTTT.

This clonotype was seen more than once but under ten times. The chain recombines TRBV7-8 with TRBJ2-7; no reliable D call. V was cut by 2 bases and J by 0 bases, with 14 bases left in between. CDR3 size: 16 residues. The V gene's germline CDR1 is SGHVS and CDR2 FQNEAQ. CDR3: CASSLIGWKSSYEQYF. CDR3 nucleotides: TGTGCCAGCAGCTTAATCGGGTGGAAAAGCTCCTACGAGCAGTACTTC.

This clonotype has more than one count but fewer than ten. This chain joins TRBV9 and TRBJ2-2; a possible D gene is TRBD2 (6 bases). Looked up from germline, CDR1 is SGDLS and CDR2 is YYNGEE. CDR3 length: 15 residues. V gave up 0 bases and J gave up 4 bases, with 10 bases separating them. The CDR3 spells CASSVGGGTTGELFF. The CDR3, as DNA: TGTGCCAGCAGCGTAGGAGGCGGGACCACCGGGGAGCTGTTTTTT.

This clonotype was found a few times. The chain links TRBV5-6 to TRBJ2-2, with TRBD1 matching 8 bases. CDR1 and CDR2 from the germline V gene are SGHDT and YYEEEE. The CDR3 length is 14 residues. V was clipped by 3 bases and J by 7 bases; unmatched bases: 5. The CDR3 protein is CASSWTGPSGELFF. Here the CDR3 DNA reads TGTGCCAGCAGCTGGACAGGGCCGAGCGGGGAGCTGTTTTTT.

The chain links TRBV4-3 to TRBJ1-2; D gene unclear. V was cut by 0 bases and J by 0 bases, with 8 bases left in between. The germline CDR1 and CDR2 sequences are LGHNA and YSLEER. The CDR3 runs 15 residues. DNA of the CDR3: TGCGCCAGCAGCCAAGACGAGGGATCTAACTATGGCTACACCTTC. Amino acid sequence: CASSQDEGSNYGYTF.

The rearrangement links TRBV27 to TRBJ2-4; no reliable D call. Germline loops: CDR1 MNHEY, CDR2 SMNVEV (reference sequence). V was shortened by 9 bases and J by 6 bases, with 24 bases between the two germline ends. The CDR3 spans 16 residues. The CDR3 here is CASVSLWTMLGNIQYF. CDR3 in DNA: TGTGCCAGTGTGAGTTTGTGGACCATGTTGGGAAACATTCAGTACTTC.

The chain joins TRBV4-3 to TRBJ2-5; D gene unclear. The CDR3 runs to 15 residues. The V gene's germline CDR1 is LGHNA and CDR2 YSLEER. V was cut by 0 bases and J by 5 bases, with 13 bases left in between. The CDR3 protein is CASSQDSGQVETQYF. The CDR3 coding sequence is TGCGCCAGCAGCCAAGATTCGGGCCAGGTGGAGACCCAGTACTTC.

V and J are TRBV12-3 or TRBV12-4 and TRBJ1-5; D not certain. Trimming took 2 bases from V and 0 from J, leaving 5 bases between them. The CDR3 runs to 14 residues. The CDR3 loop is CASSLSDSNQPQHF. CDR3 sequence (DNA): TGTGCCAGCAGTTTATCGGATAGCAATCAGCCCCAGCATTTT.

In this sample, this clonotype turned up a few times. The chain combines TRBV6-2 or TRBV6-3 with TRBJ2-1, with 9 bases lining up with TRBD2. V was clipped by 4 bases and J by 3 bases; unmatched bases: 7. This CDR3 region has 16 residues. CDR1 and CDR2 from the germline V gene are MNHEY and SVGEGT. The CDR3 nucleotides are TGTGCCAGCAGTTTGACCAGACTAGCGGTCTACAATGAGCAGTTCTTC. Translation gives CASSLTRLAVYNEQFF.

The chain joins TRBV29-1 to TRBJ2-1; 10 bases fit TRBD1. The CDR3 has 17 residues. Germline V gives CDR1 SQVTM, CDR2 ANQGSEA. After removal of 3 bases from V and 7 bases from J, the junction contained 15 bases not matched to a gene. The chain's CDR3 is CSVDSPETGGVRNEQFF. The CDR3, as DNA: TGCAGCGTTGATTCCCCCGAGACAGGGGGCGTAAGGAATGAGCAGTTCTTC.